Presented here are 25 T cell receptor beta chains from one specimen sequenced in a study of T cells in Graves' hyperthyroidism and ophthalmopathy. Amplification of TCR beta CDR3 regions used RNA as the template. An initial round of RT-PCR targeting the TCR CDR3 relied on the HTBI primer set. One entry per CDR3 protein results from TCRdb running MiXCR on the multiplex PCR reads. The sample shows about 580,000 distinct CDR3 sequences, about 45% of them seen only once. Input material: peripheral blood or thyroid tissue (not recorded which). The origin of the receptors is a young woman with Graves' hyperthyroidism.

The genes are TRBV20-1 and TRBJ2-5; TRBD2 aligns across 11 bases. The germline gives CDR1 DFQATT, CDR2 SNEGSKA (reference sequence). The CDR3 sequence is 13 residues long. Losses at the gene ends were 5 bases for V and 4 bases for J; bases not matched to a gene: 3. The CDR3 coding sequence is TGCAGTGCTCGAGGACTAGCGGGAGAGACCCAGTACTTC. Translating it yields CSARGLAGETQYF.

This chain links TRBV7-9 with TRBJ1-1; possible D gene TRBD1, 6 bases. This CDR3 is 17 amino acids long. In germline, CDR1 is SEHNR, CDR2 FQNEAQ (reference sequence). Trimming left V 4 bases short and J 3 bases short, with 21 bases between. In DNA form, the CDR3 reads TGTGCCAGCAGCTATGCCGGGGGTCAGGGGTCGGACACTGAAGCTTTCTTT. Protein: CASSYAGGQGSDTEAFF.

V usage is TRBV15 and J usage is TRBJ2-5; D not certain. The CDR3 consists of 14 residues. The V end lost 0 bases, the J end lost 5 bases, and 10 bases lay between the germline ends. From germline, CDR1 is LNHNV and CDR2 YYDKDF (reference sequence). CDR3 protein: CATSRDRMAETQYF. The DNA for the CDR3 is TGTGCCACCAGCAGAGATAGAATGGCGGAGACCCAGTACTTC. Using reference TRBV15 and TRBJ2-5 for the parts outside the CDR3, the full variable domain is DAMVIQNPRYQVTQFGKPVTLSCSQTLNHNVMYWYQQKSSQAPKLLFHYYDKDFNNEADTPDNFQSRRPNTSFCFLDIRSPGLGDTAMYLCATSRDRMAETQYFGPGTRLLVL.

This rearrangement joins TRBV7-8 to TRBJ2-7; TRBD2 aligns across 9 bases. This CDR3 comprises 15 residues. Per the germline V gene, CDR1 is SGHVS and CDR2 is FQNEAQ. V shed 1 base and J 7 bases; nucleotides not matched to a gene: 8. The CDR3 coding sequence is TGTGCCAGCAGCTTAGTAGCGGGAGTGTCCAATGAGCAGTACTTC. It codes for CASSLVAGVSNEQYF.

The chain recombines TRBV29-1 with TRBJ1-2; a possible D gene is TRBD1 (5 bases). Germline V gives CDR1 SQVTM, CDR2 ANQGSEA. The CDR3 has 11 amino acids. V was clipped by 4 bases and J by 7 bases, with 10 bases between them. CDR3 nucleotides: TGCAGCGTTGGTCTCGGGACTGGCTACACCTTC. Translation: CSVGLGTGYTF. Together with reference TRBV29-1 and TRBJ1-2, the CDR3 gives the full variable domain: SAVISQKPSRDICQRGTSLTIQCQVDSQVTMMFWYRQQPGQSLTLIATANQGSEATYESGFVIDKFPISRPNLTFSTLTVSNMSPEDSSIYLCSVGLGTGYTFGSGTRLTVV.

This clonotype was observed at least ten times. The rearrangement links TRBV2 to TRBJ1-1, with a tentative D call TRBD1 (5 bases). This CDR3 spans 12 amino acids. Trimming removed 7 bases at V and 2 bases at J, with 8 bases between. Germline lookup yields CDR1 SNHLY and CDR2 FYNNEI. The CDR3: CASIRVNTEAFF. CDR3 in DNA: TGTGCCAGCATCAGGGTTAACACTGAAGCTTTCTTT.

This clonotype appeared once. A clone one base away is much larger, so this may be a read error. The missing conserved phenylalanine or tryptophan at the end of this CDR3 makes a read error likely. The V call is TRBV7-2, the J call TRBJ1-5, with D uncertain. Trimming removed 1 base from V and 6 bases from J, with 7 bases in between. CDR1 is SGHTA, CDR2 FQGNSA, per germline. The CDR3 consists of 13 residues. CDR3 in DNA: TGTGCCAGCAGCTTAGTCCCCTCTCAGCCCCAGCATCTT. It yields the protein CASSLVPSQPQHL.

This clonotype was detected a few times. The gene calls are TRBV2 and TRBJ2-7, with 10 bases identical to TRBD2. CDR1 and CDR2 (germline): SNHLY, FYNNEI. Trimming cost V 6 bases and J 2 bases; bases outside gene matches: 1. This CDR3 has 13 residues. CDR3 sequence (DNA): TGTGCCAGCAGAACTAGCGGGACCTACGAGCAGTACTTC. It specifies CASRTSGTYEQYF.

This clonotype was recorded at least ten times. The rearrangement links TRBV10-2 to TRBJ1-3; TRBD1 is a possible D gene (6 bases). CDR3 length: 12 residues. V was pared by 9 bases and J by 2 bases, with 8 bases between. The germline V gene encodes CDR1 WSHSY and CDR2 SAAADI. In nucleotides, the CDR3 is TGCGCCAGTACAGGGACTGGAAACACCATATATTTT. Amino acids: CASTGTGNTIYF.

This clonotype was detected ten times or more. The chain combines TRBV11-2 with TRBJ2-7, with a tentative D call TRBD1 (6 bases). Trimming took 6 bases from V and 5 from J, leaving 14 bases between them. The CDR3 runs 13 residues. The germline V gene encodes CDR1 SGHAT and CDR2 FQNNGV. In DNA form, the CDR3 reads TGTGCCAGCAGTCCCAACAGGGTCAACGAGCAGTACTTC. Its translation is CASSPNRVNEQYF.

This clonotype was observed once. The CDR3 loop reads CACNPGGEAETQYF. CDR3 nucleotide sequence: TGTGCCTGCAATCCGGGGGGAGAGGCAGAGACCCAGTACTTC. The chain carries TRBV5-5 and TRBJ2-5, with 7 bases aligning to TRBD2. The CDR3 loop spans 14 amino acids. The V gene's germline CDR1 is SGHKS and CDR2 YYEKEE (reference sequence). Trimming cost V 10 bases and J 4 bases; bases outside gene matches: 13.

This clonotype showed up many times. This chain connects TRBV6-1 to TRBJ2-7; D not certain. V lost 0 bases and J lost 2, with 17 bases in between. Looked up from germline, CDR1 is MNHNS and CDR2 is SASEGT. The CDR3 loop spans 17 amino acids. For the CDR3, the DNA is TGTGCCAGCAGTGAAGCTGGATGGCTAGTTTCCGCCTACGAGCAGTACTTC. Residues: CASSEAGWLVSAYEQYF.

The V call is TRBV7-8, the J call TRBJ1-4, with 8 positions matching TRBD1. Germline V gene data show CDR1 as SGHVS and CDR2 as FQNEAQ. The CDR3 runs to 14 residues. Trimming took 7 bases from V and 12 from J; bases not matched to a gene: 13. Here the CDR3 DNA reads TGTGCCAGCACCAAGACAGGGGACCAAGGGGAACTGTTTTTT. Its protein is CASTKTGDQGELFF.

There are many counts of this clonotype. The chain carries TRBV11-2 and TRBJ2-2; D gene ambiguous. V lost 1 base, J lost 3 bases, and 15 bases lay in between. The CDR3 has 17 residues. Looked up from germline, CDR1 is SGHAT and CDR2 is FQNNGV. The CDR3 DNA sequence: TGTGCCAGCAGCTTAGTCCGCGGATCTTTTTACACCGGGGAGCTGTTTTTT. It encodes CASSLVRGSFYTGELFF.

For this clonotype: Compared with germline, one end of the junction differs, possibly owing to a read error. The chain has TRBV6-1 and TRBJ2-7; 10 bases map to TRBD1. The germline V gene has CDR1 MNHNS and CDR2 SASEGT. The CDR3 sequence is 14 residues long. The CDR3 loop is CASRGQGNTGELYF. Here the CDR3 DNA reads TGTGCCAGCAGGGGACAGGGGAACACCGGGGAGCTGTACTTC.

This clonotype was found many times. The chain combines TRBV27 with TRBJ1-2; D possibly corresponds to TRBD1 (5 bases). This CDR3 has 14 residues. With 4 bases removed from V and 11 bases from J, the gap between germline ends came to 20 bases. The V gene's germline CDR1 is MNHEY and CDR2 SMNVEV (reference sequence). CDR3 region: CASSSRRGGPEYTF. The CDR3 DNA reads TGTGCCAGCAGTTCCAGGAGGGGCGGCCCCGAGTACACCTTC.

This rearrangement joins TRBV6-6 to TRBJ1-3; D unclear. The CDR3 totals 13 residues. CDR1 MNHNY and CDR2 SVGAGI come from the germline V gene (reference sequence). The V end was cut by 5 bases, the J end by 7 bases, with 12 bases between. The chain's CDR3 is CASSVTGMNTIYF. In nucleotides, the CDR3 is TGTGCCAGCAGTGTAACCGGAATGAACACCATATATTTT.

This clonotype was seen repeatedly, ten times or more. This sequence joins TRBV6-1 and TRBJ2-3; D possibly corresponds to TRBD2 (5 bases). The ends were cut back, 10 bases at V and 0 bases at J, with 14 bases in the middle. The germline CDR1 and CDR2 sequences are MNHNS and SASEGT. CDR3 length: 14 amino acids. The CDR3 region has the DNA TGTGCCACCGCTTGGGGAGCGAGCACAGATACGCAGTATTTT. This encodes CATAWGASTDTQYF.

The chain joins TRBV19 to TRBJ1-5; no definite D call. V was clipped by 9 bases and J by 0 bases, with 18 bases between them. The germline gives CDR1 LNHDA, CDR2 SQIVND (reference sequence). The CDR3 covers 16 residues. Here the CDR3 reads CASSPWEGSSNQPQHF. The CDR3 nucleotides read TGTGCCAGCAGTCCCTGGGAGGGTAGTAGCAATCAGCCCCAGCATTTT.

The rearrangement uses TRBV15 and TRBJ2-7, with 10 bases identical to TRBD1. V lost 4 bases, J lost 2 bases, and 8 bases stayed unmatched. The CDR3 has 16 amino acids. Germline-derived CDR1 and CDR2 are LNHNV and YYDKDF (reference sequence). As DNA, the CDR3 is TGTGCCACCAGCATTCCGGGACAGGGGAGGGCCTACGAGCAGTACTTC. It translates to CATSIPGQGRAYEQYF.

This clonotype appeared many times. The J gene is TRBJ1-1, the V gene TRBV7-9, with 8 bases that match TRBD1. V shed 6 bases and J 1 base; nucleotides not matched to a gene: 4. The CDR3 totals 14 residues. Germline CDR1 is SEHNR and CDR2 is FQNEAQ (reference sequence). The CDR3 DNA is TGTGCCAGCAGGCAAGGACAGGGGAACACTGAAGCTTTCTTT. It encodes CASRQGQGNTEAFF.

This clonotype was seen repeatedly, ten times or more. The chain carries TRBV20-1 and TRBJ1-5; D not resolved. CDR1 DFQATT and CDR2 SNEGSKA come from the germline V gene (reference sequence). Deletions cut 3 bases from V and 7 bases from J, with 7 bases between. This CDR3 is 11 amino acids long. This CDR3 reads CSASEGQPQHF. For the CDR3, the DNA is TGCAGTGCTAGTGAGGGCCAGCCCCAGCATTTT.

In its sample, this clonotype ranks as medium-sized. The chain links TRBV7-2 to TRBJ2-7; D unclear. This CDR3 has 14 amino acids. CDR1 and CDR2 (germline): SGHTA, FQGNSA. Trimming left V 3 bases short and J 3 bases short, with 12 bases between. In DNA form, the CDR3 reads TGTGCCAGCAGCTTTAACCAGCTCAGCTACGAGCAGTACTTC. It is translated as CASSFNQLSYEQYF.

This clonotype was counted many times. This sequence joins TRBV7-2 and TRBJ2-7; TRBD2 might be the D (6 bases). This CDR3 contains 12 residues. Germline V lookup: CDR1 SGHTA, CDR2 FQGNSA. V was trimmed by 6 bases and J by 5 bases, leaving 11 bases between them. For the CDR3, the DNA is TGTGCCAGCAGGCGGGGTCTCGACGAGCAGTACTTC. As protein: CASRRGLDEQYF.

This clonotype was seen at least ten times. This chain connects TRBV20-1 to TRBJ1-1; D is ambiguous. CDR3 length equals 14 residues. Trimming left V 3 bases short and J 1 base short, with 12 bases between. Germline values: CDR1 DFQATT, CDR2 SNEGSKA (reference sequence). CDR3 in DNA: TGCAGTGCTAGGGCGACCACCCGGAACACTGAAGCTTTCTTT. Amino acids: CSARATTRNTEAFF.